The next 19 T cell receptor beta chains were all read from a single sample in a study of blood T cells in healthy people across ages. The second PCR ran roughly 6 to 11 cycles with a sample-barcoded 5' primer and J-beta primers. TCRdb passed the 5' RACE reads through MiXCR, listing each CDR3 protein once. There are some 750,000 distinct CDR3 sequences in the sample; about a fifth occur only once, and around 21% lies in the top ten. The sequencing input was blood. Every receptor here comes from a man between 65 and 85 years old in good health.

This clonotype was recorded only once. The rearrangement joins TRBV3-1 to TRBJ1-1, with D tentatively TRBD1 (6 bases). Trimming shortened V by 0 bases and J by 4 bases, and 15 bases separated the two germline ends. This CDR3 has 16 residues. Germline CDR1 and CDR2: LGHDT and YNNKEL (reference sequence). The CDR3 here is CASSQDRGRGITEAFF. DNA of the CDR3: TGTGCCAGCAGCCAAGATCGGGGCAGGGGTATCACTGAAGCTTTCTTT.

The J gene is TRBJ2-1, the V gene TRBV5-1; 7 nucleotides agree with TRBD2. Germline CDR1 and CDR2: SGHRS and YFSETQ. This CDR3 has 15 residues. V shed 2 bases, J shed 4 bases, and the junction held 6 bases outside the gene matches. The CDR3 coding sequence is TGCGCCAGCAGCTTCTCAGCGGGGATTTACAATGAGCAGTTCTTC. Its translation is CASSFSAGIYNEQFF.

This chain links TRBV6-6 with TRBJ2-7; possibly TRBD1 or TRBD2 for D (6 bases each). The germline V gene encodes CDR1 MNHNY and CDR2 SVGAGI (reference sequence). The germline V and J ends were trimmed by 8 bases and 0 bases, with 17 bases remaining between them. The CDR3 loop spans 15 amino acids. Here the CDR3 reads CASVEKGGSSYEQYF. For the CDR3, the DNA is TGTGCCAGCGTTGAGAAAGGGGGGAGCTCCTACGAGCAGTACTTC.

The gene calls are TRBV5-5 and TRBJ1-2; D is unclear. This CDR3 comprises 15 residues. V was clipped by 4 bases and J by 2 bases, with 15 bases between them. Germline lookup yields CDR1 SGHKS and CDR2 YYEKEE (reference sequence). CDR3: CASSRKARENYGYTF. CDR3 nucleotides: TGTGCCAGCAGCCGAAAGGCGAGAGAGAACTATGGCTACACCTTC. The complete variable domain, with remaining parts taken from reference TRBV5-5 and TRBJ1-2, reads DAGVTQSPTHLIKTRGQQVTLRCSPISGHKSVSWYQQVLGQGPQFIFQYYEKEERGRGNFPDRFSARQFPNYSSELNVNALLLGDSALYLCASSRKARENYGYTFGSGTRLTVV.

This sequence joins TRBV15 and TRBJ2-1, with D unresolved. The CDR3 totals 16 residues. CDR1 and CDR2 (germline): LNHNV, YYDKDF (reference sequence). The V end lost 1 base, the J end lost 3 bases, and 13 bases lay between the germline ends. The CDR3 DNA reads TGTGCCACCAGCAGAGGGGTTAGCAGCCGCTACAATGAGCAGTTCTTC. This encodes CATSRGVSSRYNEQFF.

This clonotype was seen only a few times. This CDR3 reads CSARPAASSYNEQFF. The CDR3 DNA follows: TGCAGTGCTAGGCCAGCGGCCAGCTCCTACAATGAGCAGTTCTTC. This sequence joins TRBV20-1 and TRBJ2-1; tentative D call: TRBD2 (5 bases). In germline, CDR1 is DFQATT, CDR2 SNEGSKA (reference sequence). V was trimmed by 3 bases and J by 0 bases, leaving 12 bases between them. The length of the CDR3 is 15 residues.

The V call is TRBV7-6, the J call TRBJ2-7, with no clear D. CDR3 size: 14 residues. CDR1 is SGHVS, CDR2 FNYEAQ, per germline. Trimming stripped 2 bases from V and 1 base from J, with 9 bases between. The CDR3, as DNA: TGTGCCAGCAGCTTACAAGGTCAGTCCTACGAGCAGTACTTC. Translated: CASSLQGQSYEQYF.

This clonotype came up a few times. The chain carries TRBV5-1 and TRBJ2-2, with D perhaps being TRBD1 or TRBD2 (6 bases each). This CDR3 is 13 amino acids long. CDR1 and CDR2 (germline): SGHRS, YFSETQ. V was cut by 6 bases and J by 6 bases, with 12 bases left in between. The CDR3 loop reads CASNPGASGELFF. The CDR3 bases are TGCGCCAGCAACCCGGGGGCGTCCGGGGAGCTGTTTTTT. The full variable domain, its missing parts supplied by reference TRBV5-1 and TRBJ2-2, is KAGVTQTPRYLIKTRGQQVTLSCSPISGHRSVSWYQQTPGQGLQFLFEYFSETQRNKGNFPGRFSGRQFSNSRSEMNVSTLELGDSALYLCASNPGASGELFFGEGSRLTVL.

A few counts support this clonotype. V gene TRBV21-1 combines with J gene TRBJ2-4; the table names TRBD2, a call not compared with the DNA. TRBV21-1 is marked as a pseudogene. The CDR3 covers 16 residues. For the CDR3, the DNA is TGTGCCAGCAGCAAATGCGCGGGAGGGTTTGGGAACATTCAGTACTTC. This translates into CASSKCAGGFGNIQYF.

V usage is TRBV7-2 and J usage is TRBJ1-4, with D perhaps matching TRBD1 (6 bases). Germline lookup yields CDR1 SGHTA and CDR2 FQGNSA. This CDR3 has 15 amino acids. V was clipped by 5 bases and J by 4 bases, with 14 bases between them. The CDR3 loop reads CASSRRGAGNEKLFF. The CDR3 DNA reads as TGTGCCAGCAGCCGGCGGGGGGCCGGTAATGAAAAACTGTTTTTT.

The chain couples TRBV28 to TRBJ2-7; TRBD1 aligns across 8 bases. Germline CDR1 is MDHEN and CDR2 is SYDVKM. With V trimmed by 4 bases and J by 5 bases, 10 bases remained unmatched. The CDR3 covers 15 residues. CDR3 nucleotides: TGTGCCAGCAGTTCCTCGACAGGGGCCTACCACGAGCAGTACTTC. It specifies CASSSSTGAYHEQYF.

The J gene is TRBJ2-7, the V gene TRBV3-1; tentative D call: TRBD2 (6 bases). V was clipped by 2 bases and J by 2 bases, with 13 bases between them. The CDR3 extends over 15 amino acids. Germline V CDR1 and CDR2: LGHDT, YNNKEL (reference sequence). CDR3 sequence reads: CASSQRGGAPYEQYF. CDR3 nucleotides: TGTGCCAGCAGCCAACGGGGCGGGGCTCCCTACGAGCAGTACTTC.

This clonotype was observed a few times. The chain uses TRBV12-3 or TRBV12-4 and TRBJ2-1; TRBD2 is a possible D gene (6 bases). With 6 bases removed from V and 6 bases from J, the gap between germline ends came to 18 bases. The CDR3 contains 15 residues. As DNA, the CDR3 is TGTGCCAGCAGCCGACATAGCGGACTTTTCAATGAGCAGTTCTTC. Protein product: CASSRHSGLFNEQFF.

The table lists this clonotype with a few counts. V usage is TRBV7-2 and J usage is TRBJ2-5; D possibly uses TRBD1 or TRBD2 (5 bases each). With the DNA end fitting TRBJ2-7 better, the J assignment may be wrong. This CDR3 contains 15 residues. Germline V gives CDR1 SGHTA, CDR2 FQGNSA. The CDR3 DNA follows: TGTGCCAGCAGCTTAATGGGGACGTCCACCTACGAGCAGTACTTC. Translation gives CASSLMGTSTYEQYF.

This clonotype came up a few times. The chain employs TRBV7-2 and TRBJ2-3; 9 bases align to TRBD2. Germline assignment: CDR1 SGHTA and CDR2 FQGNSA. V was clipped by 5 bases and J by 2 bases; unmatched bases: 11. CDR3 size: 17 residues. The CDR3 DNA is TGTGCCAGCAGCCCCCTGTTAGCGGGGGCCTACACAGATACGCAGTATTTT. Protein: CASSPLLAGAYTDTQYF.

V gene TRBV12-3 or TRBV12-4 combines with J gene TRBJ2-5, with D possibly TRBD2 on 6 matching bases. V lost 5 bases, J lost 2 bases, and 15 bases lay in between. The CDR3 is 15 amino acids. The CDR3 region has the DNA TGTGCCAGCAGTCCGTTGGGAGGAGGGCAAGAGACCCAGTACTTC. It encodes CASSPLGGGQETQYF.

This clonotype was seen more than once but under ten times. The chain joins TRBV11-2 to TRBJ2-3, with D perhaps being TRBD1 or TRBD2 (5 bases each). Germline V gene lookup returns CDR1 SGHAT and CDR2 FQNNGV. V was clipped by 7 bases and J by 0 bases, with 20 bases between them. This CDR3 region has 17 residues. The CDR3 DNA follows: TGTGCCAGCACCCGCGTCTCGTGGGGGTCCAGCACAGATACGCAGTATTTT. This translates into CASTRVSWGSSTDTQYF.

The V gene is TRBV12-3 or TRBV12-4, the J gene TRBJ1-1, with 8 bases lining up with TRBD1. With 5 bases clipped from V and 4 bases from J, the junction kept 6 bases outside the gene matches. CDR3 size: 14 residues. Here the CDR3 DNA reads TGTGCCAGCAGTCCGGACAGGGTACGCACTGAAGCTTTCTTT. This translates into CASSPDRVRTEAFF.

This clonotype has just a few counts. V usage is TRBV5-1 and J usage is TRBJ2-5; TRBD1 matches 8 bases. This CDR3 is built from 20 residues. CDR1 is SGHRS, CDR2 YFSETQ, per germline. V was pared by 0 bases and J by 5 bases, with 21 bases of the junction left unmatched. DNA for the CDR3: TGCGCCAGCAGCTTGGCCTTGTTGTCGTGGGACAGGTATAATTGGGAGACCCAGTACTTC. Translation: CASSLALLSWDRYNWETQYF.